Listed below are T cell receptor beta chains from one sample, sequenced in a study of shared clonotypes between healthy human individuals. The protocol was immunoSEQ multiplex PCR, while the TCRdb copy is restricted to in-frame clones and leaves out a portion. The data contain roughly 520,000 clones, around 95% of them singletons. The sequenced material came from naive CD4+ T cells sorted from blood. These receptors were obtained from a woman aged 25-40 years in good health. Each CDR3 is given with its conserved first and last residue.

v_gene	j_gene	CDR3aa
TRBV10-2	TRBJ1-2	CASSESVGFYGYTF
TRBV9	TRBJ2-3	CASSVVGRGQEDTQYF
TRBV29-1	TRBJ2-3	CSVGKLAGGTDTQYF
TRBV4-2	TRBJ1-6	CASSLSTRDTANSPLHF
TRBV7-8	TRBJ1-2	CASSSGTGGYGYTF
TRBV2	TRBJ2-6	CASSPSGGSLSGANVLTF
TRBV4-1	TRBJ2-3	CASSPRDSPGTQYF
TRBV19	TRBJ2-2	CASRWGLAGGYYTGELFF
TRBV18	TRBJ1-2	CASSPQDRSHYGYTF
TRBV28	TRBJ1-2	CASSSGTDYGYTF
TRBV29-1	TRBJ2-1	CSVESRDRGWNEQFF
TRBV29-1	TRBJ2-7	CSVVPPNEQYF
TRBV10-1	TRBJ1-2	CASSDLYGYTF
TRBV5-1	TRBJ1-2	CASSYSPGQGYGYTF
TRBV18	TRBJ1-5	CASSPDAKGPQHF
TRBV5-1	TRBJ1-3	CARIPSGNTIYF
TRBV11-2	TRBJ2-5	CASSLSRETQYF
TRBV7-2	TRBJ1-4	CASSFRGTNEKLFF
TRBV10-2	TRBJ2-7	CASSEEGVASYEQYF
TRBV28	TRBJ2-1	CASRLAGHNEQFF
TRBV28	TRBJ2-7	CASRGRWRGDSYEQYF
TRBV28	TRBJ1-1	CASTATGVPAEAFF
TRBV5-4	TRBJ1-1	CASSFRDTEAFF
TRBV5-1	TRBJ2-7	CASSLALDGSYEQYF
TRBV21-1	TRBJ2-3	CASSKVCGTDTQYF
TRBV5-1	TRBJ1-1	CASSGRDKDTEAFF
TRBV7-9	TRBJ1-4	CASIGLQEGVTNEKLFF
TRBV5-1	TRBJ2-1	CASSVLAGVENEQFF
TRBV28	TRBJ2-3	CASSRLAGKTDTQYF
TRBV19	TRBJ1-5	CASTTSRLGSNQPQHF
TRBV18	TRBJ2-3	CASSSGVTDTQYF
TRBV27	TRBJ2-7	CASSLSGRGVHEQYF
TRBV4-1	TRBJ1-1	CASSKQGAPTEAFF
TRBV28	TRBJ1-2	CASSLWVTDRGGYTF
TRBV28	TRBJ1-2	CASSLQGDGGYTF
TRBV5-1	TRBJ2-1	CASSLTGTGVWNEQFF
TRBV15	TRBJ2-7	CATSRELAGTYEQYF
TRBV6-1	TRBJ1-2	CASSEVAGINYGYTF
TRBV5-1	TRBJ2-1	CASRPTSGRKNEQFF
TRBV7-3	TRBJ1-2	CASSLGTPNLVYGYTF